A single T cell receptor beta chain is shown here with its context. V was trimmed by 5 bases and J by 2 bases, leaving 13 bases between them. Germline V gene lookup returns CDR1 SGHNT and CDR2 YENEEA. This CDR3 spans 14 amino acids. The data stem from a study of blood T cell repertoires in COVID-19. Study-wide background: In each case, the material was cDNA or gDNA derived from T cells, B-cell-depleted T cells, or PBMCs.

Source study methods: Cell counts per sample came from amplifying reference gene primers. Method: immunoSEQ multiplex PCR; TCRdb's copy keeps in-frame clones and lacks some. The V and J calls and the clone size are those of that table, but D and trimming were determined from the DNA. The repertoire consists of 250,000 to 350,000 clones, with roughly 89% occurring once and the leading ten covering roughly 1.6%. V usage is TRBV11-3 and J usage is TRBJ2-7; D is possibly TRBD1 (6 bases). The specimen sequenced was PBMCs or T cells enriched from blood (not recorded which). This receptor was taken from a woman between 18 and 30 years old with acute COVID-19. The CDR3 region is CASSPPGTPYEQYF. The CDR3 region has the DNA TGTGCCAGCAGCCCCCCCGGGACACCCTACGAGCAGTACTTC.